The clone carrying this TCR beta chain was recorded a few times. Its antigen is undetermined. Germline lookup yields CDR1 MNHNS and CDR2 SASEGT. The CDR3 sequence is 14 residues long. V trimming: 4 bases; J trimming: 8 bases; junction bases outside the gene matches: 4. The data belong to a study of blood T cells in healthy people across ages. Study findings and constraints: Not knowing donor CMV status may have confounded expanded clonotype changes.

Together with a sample-barcoded 5' primer, a J-beta primer mix was included in a second PCR lasting roughly 6 to 12 cycles. TCRdb fed the 5' RACE reads into MiXCR, producing one record per CDR3 protein. Here the sample spans 900,000 to 950,000 distinct CDR3 sequences, almost 30% being singletons. In addition, the sample was reused for a study of T cells of mothers and their children.

The TCR was taken from a woman aged 40 to 50 in good health. The rearrangement joins TRBV6-1 to TRBJ1-4; TRBD1 matches 10 bases. The sample comprised blood. The CDR3 bases are TGTGCCAGCAGTGCCGGGACAGGGGAAGAAAAACTGTTTTTT. This gives the protein CASSAGTGEEKLFF.